These T cell receptor beta chains were read from a single sample in a study of response to subunit inactivated influenza vaccine. TCRdb processed the RT-PCR reads anew with MiXCR; each CDR3 protein has one entry. The sample has around 750,000 distinct CDR3 sequences; less than 25% are singletons. The specimen comprised PBMCs from blood, sampled 5 to 6 days after vaccination. Receptors originate from a man aged 50 to 60 who received an inactivated influenza vaccine. The CDR3 runs from the conserved cysteine through the conserved F or W. Each record gives: J gene, V gene, CDR3 protein.

TRBJ2-7 TRBV7-9 CASSPRGGGFDEQYF
TRBJ2-6 TRBV10-3 CAISVGTGELRGANVLTF
TRBJ1-2 TRBV6-1 CASSEVGQPNYGYTF
TRBJ1-4 TRBV6-1 CASRGFATNEKLFF
TRBJ1-1 TRBV5-1 CASSRGAPNTEAFF
TRBJ2-3 TRBV20-1 CSASGGVDTQYF
TRBJ2-5 TRBV4-1 CASSRTMGNQETQYF
TRBJ2-4 TRBV5-1 CASSQGQGDIQYF
TRBJ2-7 TRBV20-1 CSIEKLAREQYF
TRBJ2-1 TRBV25-1 CASTPRGGHRSRFF
TRBJ2-5 TRBV18 CASSSQGPETQYF
TRBJ2-5 TRBV4-2 CASSQDWGGETQYF
TRBJ2-3 TRBV25-1 CASSEPPDTQYF
TRBJ2-1 TRBV5-1 CASSFDRDSYNEQFF
TRBJ2-1 TRBV12-3/TRBV12-4 CASSLILGGDNEQFF
TRBJ2-1 TRBV11-3 CASSPSFDRGSINEQFF
TRBJ2-4 TRBV11-1 CASSLSLGDIQYF
TRBJ2-7 TRBV11-2 CASNHRGSEQYF
TRBJ1-1 TRBV12-3/TRBV12-4 CASSYSGMTEAFF
TRBJ2-2 TRBV20-1 CSARAKGPTGELFF
TRBJ2-3 TRBV29-1 CSVDYWGDTDTQYF
TRBJ2-3 TRBV4-1 CASSPIGGVDTQYF
TRBJ2-3 TRBV20-1 CSATIQGFLTDTQYF
TRBJ2-6 TRBV2 CASSRGTAPSGANVLTF
TRBJ2-6 TRBV6-5 CASSSNGRLSTGANVLTF
TRBJ2-4 TRBV29-1 CSVSGVGIQYF
TRBJ2-6 TRBV11-2 CASSPIRRANVLTF
TRBJ2-2 TRBV9 CASSVVWDTGELFF
TRBJ2-1 TRBV10-3 CAISEQELAGVYYNEQFF
TRBJ1-2 TRBV4-2 CASSQDGGGDYGYTF
TRBJ1-4 TRBV29-1 CSVGSGNEKLFF
TRBJ2-5 TRBV29-1 CSVRGRVRVETQYF
TRBJ1-4 TRBV5-1 CASSLLGQTNEKLFF
TRBJ2-3 TRBV3-1 CASSPGTSRADTQYF
TRBJ2-3 TRBV20-1 CSARDAGGEYTQYF
TRBJ2-5 TRBV28 CASSLPPGRSQETQYF
TRBJ2-3 TRBV25-1 CASSEFFGTGTATDTQYF
TRBJ2-5 TRBV20-1 CSARAGGPQETQYF
TRBJ1-2 TRBV20-1 CSARFGYGYTF
TRBJ2-7 TRBV7-9 CASSLARPHLLGYEQYF
TRBJ2-7 TRBV5-6 CASSLGWGNYEQYF
TRBJ2-7 TRBV15 CATSRDYVGTVYEQYF
TRBJ2-3 TRBV5-1 CASHSSGGMDTQYF
TRBJ2-1 TRBV7-3 CASSIGTRDEQFF
TRBJ2-7 TRBV5-1 CASSGDGNYEQYF
TRBJ2-3 TRBV4-3 CASSQGAGGFYSDTQYF
TRBJ1-5 TRBV24-1 CATSDLLGDSNQPQHF